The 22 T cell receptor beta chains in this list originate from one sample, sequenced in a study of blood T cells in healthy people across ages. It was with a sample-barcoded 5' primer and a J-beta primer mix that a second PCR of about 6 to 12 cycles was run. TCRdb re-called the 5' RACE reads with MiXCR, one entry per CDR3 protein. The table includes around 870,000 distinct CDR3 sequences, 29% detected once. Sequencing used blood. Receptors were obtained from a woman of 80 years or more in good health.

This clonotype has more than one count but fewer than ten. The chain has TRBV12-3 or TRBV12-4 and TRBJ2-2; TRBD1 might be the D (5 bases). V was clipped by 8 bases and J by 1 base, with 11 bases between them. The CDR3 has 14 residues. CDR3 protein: CASQGAVNTGELFF. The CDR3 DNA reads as TGTGCCAGCCAAGGGGCTGTGAACACCGGGGAGCTGTTTTTT.

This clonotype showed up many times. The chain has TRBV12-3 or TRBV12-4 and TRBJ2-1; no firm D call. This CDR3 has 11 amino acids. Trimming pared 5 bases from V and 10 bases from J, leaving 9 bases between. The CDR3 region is CASSVRYEQFF. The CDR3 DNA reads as TGTGCCAGCAGTGTTCGGTACGAGCAGTTCTTC.

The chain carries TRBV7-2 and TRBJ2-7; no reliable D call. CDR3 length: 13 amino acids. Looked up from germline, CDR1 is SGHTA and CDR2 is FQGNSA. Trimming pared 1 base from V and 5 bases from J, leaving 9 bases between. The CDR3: CASSLVGVNEQYF. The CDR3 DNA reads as TGTGCCAGCAGCTTAGTTGGGGTCAACGAGCAGTACTTC.

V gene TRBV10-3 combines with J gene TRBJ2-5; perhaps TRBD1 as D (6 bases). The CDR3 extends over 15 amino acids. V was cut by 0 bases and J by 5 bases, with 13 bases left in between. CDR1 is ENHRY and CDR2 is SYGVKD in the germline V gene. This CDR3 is CAISESEQGRETQYF. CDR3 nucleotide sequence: TGTGCCATCAGTGAGTCGGAACAGGGACGGGAGACCCAGTACTTC.

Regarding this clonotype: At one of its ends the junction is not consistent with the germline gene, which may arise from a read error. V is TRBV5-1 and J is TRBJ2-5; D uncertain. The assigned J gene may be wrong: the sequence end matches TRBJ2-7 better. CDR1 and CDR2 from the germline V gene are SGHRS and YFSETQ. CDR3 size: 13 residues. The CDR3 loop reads CASSSDIVFEQYF. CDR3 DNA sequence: TGTGCCAGCAGCAGTGACATAGTCTTCGAGCAGTACTTC.

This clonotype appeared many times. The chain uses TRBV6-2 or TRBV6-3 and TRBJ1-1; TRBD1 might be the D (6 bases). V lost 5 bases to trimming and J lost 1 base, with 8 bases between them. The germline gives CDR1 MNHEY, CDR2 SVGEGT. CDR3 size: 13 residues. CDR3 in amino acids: CASSEQGNTEAFF. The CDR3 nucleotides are TGTGCCAGCAGTGAACAGGGGAACACTGAAGCTTTCTTT.

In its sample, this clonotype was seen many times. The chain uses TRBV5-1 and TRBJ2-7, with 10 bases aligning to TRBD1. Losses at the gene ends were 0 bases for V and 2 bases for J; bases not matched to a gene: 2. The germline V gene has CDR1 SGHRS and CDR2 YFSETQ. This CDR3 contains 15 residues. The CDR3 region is CASSLGQGAPYEQYF. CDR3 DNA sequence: TGCGCCAGCAGCTTGGGACAGGGGGCCCCCTACGAGCAGTACTTC.

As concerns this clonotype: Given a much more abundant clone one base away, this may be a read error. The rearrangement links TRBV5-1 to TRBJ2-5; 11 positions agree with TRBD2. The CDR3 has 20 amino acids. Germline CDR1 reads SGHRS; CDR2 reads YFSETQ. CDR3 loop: CASSLVGQTLLAGGRETRYF. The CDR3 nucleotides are TGCGCCAGCAGCTTGGTGGGACAGACCCTTCTAGCGGGGGGACGGGAGACCCGGTACTTC.

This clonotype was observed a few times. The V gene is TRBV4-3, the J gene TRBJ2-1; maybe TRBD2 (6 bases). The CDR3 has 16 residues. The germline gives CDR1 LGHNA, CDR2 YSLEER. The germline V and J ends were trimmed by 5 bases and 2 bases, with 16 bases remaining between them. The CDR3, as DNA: TGCGCCAGCAGCACGCAGGTGGGGGGTACCTACAATGAGCAGTTCTTC. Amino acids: CASSTQVGGTYNEQFF.

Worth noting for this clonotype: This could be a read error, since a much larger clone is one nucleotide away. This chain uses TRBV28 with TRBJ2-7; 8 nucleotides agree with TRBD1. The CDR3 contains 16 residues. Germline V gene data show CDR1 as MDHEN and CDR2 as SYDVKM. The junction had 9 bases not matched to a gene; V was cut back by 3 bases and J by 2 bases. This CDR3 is CASSLAGTGNAYEQYF. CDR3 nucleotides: TGTGCCAGCAGTTTGGCCGGGACAGGAAACGCCTACGAGCAGTACTTC. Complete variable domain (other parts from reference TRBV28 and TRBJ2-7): DVKVTQSSRYLVKRTGEKVFLECVQDMDHENMFWYRQDPGLGLRLIYFSYDVKMKEKGDIPEGYSVSREKKERFSLILESASTNQTSMYLCASSLAGTGNAYEQYFGPGTRLTVT.

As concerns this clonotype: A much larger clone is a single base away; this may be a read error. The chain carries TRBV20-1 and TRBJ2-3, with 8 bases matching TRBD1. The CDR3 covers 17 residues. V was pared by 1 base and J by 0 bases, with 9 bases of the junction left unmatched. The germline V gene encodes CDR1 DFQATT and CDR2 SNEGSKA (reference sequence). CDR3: CSARVRTGINSTDTQYF. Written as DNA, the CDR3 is TGCAGTGCTAGAGTAAGGACAGGGATTAATAGCACAGATACGCAGTATTTT.

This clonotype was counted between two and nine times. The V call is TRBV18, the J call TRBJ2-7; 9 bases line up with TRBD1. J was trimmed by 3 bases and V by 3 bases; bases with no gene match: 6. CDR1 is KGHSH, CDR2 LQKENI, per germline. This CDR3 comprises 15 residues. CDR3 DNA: TGTGCCAGCTCACCCCAGACAGGGGGTCTCTACGAGCAGTACTTC. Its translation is CASSPQTGGLYEQYF.

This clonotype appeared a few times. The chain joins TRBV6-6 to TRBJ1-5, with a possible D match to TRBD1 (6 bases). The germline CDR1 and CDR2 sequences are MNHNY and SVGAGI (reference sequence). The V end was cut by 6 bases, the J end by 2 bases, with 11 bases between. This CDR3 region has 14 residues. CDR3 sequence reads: CASRAGGRNQPQHF. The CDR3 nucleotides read TGTGCCAGCAGAGCCGGGGGCCGCAATCAGCCCCAGCATTTT.

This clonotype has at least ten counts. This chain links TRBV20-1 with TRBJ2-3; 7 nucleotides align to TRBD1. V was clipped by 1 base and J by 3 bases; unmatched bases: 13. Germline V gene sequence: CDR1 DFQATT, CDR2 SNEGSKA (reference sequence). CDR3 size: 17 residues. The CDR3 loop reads CSARVVMGRGLTDTQYF. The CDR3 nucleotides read TGCAGTGCTAGAGTCGTTATGGGCAGGGGGTTGACAGATACGCAGTATTTT.

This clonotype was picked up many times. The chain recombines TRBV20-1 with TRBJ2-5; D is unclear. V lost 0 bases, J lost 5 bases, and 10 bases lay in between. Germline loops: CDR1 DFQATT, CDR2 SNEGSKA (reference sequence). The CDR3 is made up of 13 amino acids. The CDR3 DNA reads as TGCAGTGCTAGAGATATCAGTAGCGAGACCCAGTACTTC. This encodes CSARDISSETQYF.

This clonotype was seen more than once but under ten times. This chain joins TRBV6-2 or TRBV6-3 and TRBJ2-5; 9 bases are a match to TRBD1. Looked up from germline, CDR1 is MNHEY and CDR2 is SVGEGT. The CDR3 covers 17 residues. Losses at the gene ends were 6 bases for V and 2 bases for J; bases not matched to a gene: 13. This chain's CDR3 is CASRDRVGTGLQETQYF. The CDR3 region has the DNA TGTGCCAGCAGAGATAGGGTGGGGACAGGGCTTCAAGAGACCCAGTACTTC.

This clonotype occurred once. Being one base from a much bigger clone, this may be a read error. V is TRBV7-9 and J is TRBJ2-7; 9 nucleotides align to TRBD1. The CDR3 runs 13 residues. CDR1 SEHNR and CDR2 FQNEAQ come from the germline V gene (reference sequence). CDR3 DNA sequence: TGTGCCAGTGAGGGACAGGGTGGCTACAAGCAGTACTTC. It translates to CASEGQGGYKQYF.

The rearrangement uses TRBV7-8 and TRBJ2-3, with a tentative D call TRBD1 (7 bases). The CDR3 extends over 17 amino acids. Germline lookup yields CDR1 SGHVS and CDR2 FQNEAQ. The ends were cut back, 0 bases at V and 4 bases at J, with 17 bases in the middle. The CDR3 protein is CASSLAWAGGSPDTQYF. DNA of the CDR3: TGTGCCAGCAGCTTAGCTTGGGCAGGGGGGAGCCCAGATACGCAGTATTTT.

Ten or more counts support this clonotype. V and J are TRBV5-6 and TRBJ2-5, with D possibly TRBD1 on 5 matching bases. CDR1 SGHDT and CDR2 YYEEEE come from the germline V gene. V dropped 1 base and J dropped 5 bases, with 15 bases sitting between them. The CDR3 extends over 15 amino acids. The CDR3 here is CASSLRSGFRETQYF. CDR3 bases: TGTGCCAGCAGCTTGCGTTCAGGGTTCCGGGAGACCCAGTACTTC.

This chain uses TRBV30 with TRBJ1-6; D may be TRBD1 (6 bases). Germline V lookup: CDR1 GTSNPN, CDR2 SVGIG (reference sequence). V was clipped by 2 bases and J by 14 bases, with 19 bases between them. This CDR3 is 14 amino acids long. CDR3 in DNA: TGTGCCTGGAGTCAGTACGGGGGCTGTGAGGCCCTCCACTTT. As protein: CAWSQYGGCEALHF.

The CDR3 region is CASSVSSRLSPLHF. CDR3 DNA: TGTGCCAGCAGTGTGAGCTCACGTCTTTCACCCCTCCACTTT. The chain is built from TRBV12-3 or TRBV12-4 and TRBJ1-6; D ambiguous. CDR3 length equals 14 residues. The germline V and J ends were trimmed by 5 bases and 9 bases, with 14 bases remaining between them.

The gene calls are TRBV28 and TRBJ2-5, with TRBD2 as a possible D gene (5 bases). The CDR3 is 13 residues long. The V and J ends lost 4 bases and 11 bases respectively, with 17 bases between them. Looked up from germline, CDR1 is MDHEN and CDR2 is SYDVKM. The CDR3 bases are TGTGCCAGCAGTTATACGACACCCTGGGAGCAGTACTTC. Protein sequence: CASSYTTPWEQYF.